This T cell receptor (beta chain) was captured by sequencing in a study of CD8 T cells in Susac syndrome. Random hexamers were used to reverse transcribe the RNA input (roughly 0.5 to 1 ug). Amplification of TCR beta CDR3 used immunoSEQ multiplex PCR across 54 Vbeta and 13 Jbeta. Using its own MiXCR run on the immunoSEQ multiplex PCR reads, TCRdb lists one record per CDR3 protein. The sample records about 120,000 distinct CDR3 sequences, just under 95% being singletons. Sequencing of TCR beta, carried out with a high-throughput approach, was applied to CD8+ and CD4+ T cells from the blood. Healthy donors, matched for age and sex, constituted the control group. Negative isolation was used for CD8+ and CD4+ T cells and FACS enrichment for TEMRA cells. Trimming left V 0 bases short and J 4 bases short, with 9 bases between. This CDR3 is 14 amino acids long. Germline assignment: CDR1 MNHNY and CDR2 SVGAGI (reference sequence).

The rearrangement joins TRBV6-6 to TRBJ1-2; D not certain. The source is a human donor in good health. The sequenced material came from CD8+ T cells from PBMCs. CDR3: CASSYSQIAYGYTF. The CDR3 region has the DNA TGTGCCAGCAGTTACTCTCAGATTGCCTATGGCTACACCTTC.